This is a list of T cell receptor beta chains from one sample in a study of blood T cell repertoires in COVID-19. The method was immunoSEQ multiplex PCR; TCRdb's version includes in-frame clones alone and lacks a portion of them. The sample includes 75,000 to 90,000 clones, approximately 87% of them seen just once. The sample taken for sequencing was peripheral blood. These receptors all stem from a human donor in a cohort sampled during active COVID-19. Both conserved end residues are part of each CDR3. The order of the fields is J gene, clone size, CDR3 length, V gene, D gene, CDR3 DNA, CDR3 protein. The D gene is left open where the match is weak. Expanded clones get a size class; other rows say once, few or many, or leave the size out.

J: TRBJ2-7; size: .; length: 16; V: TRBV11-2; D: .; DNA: TGTGCCAGCAGCTTAGGGCTGACAGGCCCTTCCTACGAGCAGTACTTC; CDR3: CASSLGLTGPSYEQYF
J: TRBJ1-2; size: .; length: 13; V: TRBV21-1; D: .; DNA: TGTGCCAGCACTTGGGAGGGGGACTATGGCTACACCTTC; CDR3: CASTWEGDYGYTF
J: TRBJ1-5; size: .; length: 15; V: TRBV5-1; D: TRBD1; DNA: TGCGCCAGCAGCCCGGGACAGGGAGGGAATCAGCCCCAGCATTTT; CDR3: CASSPGQGGNQPQHF
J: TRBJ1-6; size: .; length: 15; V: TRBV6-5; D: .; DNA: TGTGCCAGCATCCACAGAAAGTTCGTAAATTCACCCCTCCACTTT; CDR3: CASIHRKFVNSPLHF
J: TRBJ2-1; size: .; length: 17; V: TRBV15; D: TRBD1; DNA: TGTGCCACCAGCAGGGGTAGGGGGCCCTATCTCGCCAATGAGCAGTTCTTC; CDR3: CATSRGRGPYLANEQFF
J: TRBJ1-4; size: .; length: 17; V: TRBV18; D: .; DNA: TGTGCCAGCTCACCACCGGGTTCTGAGGATGCTAATGAAAAACTGTTTTTT; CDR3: CASSPPGSEDANEKLFF
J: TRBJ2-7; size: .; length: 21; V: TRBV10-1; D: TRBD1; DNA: TGCGCCAGCAGTGGGAAGGGACAGGATACTCCCCGCGGACTAACCGCCTACGAGCAGTACTTC; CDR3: CASSGKGQDTPRGLTAYEQYF
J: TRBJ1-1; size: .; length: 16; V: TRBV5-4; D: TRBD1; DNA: TGTGCCAGCAGCCTGCCCGGAGGGACAGGGGATACTGAAGCTTTCTTT; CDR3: CASSLPGGTGDTEAFF
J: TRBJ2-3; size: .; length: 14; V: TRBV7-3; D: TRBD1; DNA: TGTGCCAGCAGCTACGGACAGGGCACAGATACGCAGTATTTT; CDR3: CASSYGQGTDTQYF
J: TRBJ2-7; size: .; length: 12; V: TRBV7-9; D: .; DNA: TGTGCCAGCAGGGGGGCAGCCTACGAGCAGTACTTC; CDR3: CASRGAAYEQYF
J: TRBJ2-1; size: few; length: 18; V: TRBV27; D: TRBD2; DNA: TGTGCCAGCCTATCGGGACTAGCGGGAGGAGGCTCCTACAATGAGCAGTTCTTC; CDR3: CASLSGLAGGGSYNEQFF
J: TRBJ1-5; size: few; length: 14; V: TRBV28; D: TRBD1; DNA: TGTGCCAGCAGATGGACAGGGTCCCACCAGCCCCAGCATTTT; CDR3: CASRWTGSHQPQHF
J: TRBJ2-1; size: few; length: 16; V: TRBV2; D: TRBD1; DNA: TGTGCCAGCAGTGTTAATGGCGGTACAGGGGGCAATGAGCAGTTCTTC; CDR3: CASSVNGGTGGNEQFF
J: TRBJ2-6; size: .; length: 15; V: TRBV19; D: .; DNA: TGTGCCAGTAGTCGGGGGAGGTCTGGGGCCAACGTCCTGACTTTC; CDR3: CASSRGRSGANVLTF
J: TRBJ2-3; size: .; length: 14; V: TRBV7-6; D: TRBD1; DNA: TGTGCCAGCAGCTCCGAGGACAGGGAGGATACGCAGTATTTT; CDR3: CASSSEDREDTQYF
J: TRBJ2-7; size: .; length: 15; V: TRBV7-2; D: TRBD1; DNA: TGTGCCAGCAGCAGTCGACAGGGGATGTCCTACGAGCAGTACTTC; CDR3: CASSSRQGMSYEQYF
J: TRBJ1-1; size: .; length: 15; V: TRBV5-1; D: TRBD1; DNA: TGCGCCAGCAGCAGTCTAGGGACAGCAAACACTGAAGCTTTCTTT; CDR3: CASSSLGTANTEAFF
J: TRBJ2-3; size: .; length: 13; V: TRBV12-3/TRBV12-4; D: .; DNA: TGTGCCAGCAGTTGGTCTAGAACGGATACGCAGTATTTT; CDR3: CASSWSRTDTQYF
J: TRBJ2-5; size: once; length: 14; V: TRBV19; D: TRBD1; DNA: TGTGCCAGTAGGAACAGGGGATCGGGGGAGACCCAGTACTTC; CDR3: CASRNRGSGETQYF
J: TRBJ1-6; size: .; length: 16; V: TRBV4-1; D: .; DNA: TGCGCCAGCAGCCAAGAGCAGGTCGGTTATAATTCACCCCTCCACTTT; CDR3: CASSQEQVGYNSPLHF
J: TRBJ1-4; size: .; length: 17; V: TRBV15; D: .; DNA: TGTGCCACCAGCAGAGATGTCAGGGCAGGGTATAATGAAAAACTGTTTTTT; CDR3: CATSRDVRAGYNEKLFF
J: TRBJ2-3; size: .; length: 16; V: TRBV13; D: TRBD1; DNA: TGTGCCAGCAGCTCACGGACAGGGACCGGCACAGATACGCAGTATTTT; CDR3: CASSSRTGTGTDTQYF
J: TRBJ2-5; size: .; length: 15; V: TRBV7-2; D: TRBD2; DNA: TGTGCCAGCAAAGCCCCCGGGACTAGTATTGAGACCCAGTACTTC; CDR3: CASKAPGTSIETQYF
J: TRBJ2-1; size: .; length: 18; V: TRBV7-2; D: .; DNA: TGTGCCAGCAGCTTAGAGATTAGCGGGGACTCAGGGGGCAATGAGCAGTTCTTC; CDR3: CASSLEISGDSGGNEQFF
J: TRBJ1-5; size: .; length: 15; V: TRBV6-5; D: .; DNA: TGTGCCAGCAGTTACTCTCTGAGTAGCAATCAGCCCCAGCATTTT; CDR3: CASSYSLSSNQPQHF
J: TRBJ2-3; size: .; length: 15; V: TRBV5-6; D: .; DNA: TGTGCCAGCAGCTTGGGGGGGCCTAGCACAGATACGCAGTATTTT; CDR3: CASSLGGPSTDTQYF
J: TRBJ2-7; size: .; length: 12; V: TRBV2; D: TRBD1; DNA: TGTGCCAGTGCCGGGACAGGGTTCGAGCAGTACTTC; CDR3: CASAGTGFEQYF
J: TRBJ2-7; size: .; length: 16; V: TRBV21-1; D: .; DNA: TGTGCCAGCAGCACCAGATGCTGTAGCGGGACCTACGAGCAGTACTTC; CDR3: CASSTRCCSGTYEQYF
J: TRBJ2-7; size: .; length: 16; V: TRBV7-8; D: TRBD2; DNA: TGTGCCAGCAGCTTAGGGTCTAGCGGGAGGGTCTACGAGCAGTACTTC; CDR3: CASSLGSSGRVYEQYF
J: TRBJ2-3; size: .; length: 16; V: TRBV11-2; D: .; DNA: TGTGCCAGCAGCTTAGGGGGCTACCTCGAGGCAGATACGCAGTATTTT; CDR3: CASSLGGYLEADTQYF
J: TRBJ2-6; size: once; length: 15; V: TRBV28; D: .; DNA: TGTGCCAGCAGTTTCAGTCGGGTTGGGGCCAACGTCCTGACTTTC; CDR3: CASSFSRVGANVLTF
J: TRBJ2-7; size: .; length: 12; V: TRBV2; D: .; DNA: TGTGCCAGCAGTGAACAGGGTAACGAGCAGTACTTC; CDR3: CASSEQGNEQYF
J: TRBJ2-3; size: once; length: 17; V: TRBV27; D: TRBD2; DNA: TGTGCCAGCAGTCCCTCCCTAGCGGGGGCGGTTGGAGATACGCAGTATTTT; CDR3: CASSPSLAGAVGDTQYF
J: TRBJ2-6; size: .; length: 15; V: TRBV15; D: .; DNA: TGTGCCACCAGCAGGTCGGGGTACGGGGCCAACGTCCTGACTTTC; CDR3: CATSRSGYGANVLTF
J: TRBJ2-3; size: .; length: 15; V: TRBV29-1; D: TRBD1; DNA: TGCAGCGTTCAGGGACAGGGGGTGGCCACAGATACGCAGTATTTT; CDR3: CSVQGQGVATDTQYF
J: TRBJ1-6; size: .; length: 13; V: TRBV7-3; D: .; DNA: TGTGCCAGCAGCATAGGGGTAAATTCACCCCTCCACTTT; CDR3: CASSIGVNSPLHF
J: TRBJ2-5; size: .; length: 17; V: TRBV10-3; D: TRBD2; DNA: TGTGCCATCAGTGGGGGACTAGCGGGGGTTGATCAAGAGACCCAGTACTTC; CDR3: CAISGGLAGVDQETQYF
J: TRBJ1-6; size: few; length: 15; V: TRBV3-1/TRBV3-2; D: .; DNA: TGTGCCAGCAATGACAGGCCCGATGTCGGTTCACCCCTCCACTTT; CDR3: CASNDRPDVGSPLHF
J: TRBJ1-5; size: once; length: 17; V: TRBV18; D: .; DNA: TGTGCCAGCTCACCAGCCCAGGCCAGGGGTGGCAATCAGCCCCAGCATTTT; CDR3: CASSPAQARGGNQPQHF
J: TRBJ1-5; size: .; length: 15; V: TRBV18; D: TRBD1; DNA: TGTGCCAGCTCACAGAAGGGACAGCTCAATCAGCCCCAGCATTTT; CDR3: CASSQKGQLNQPQHF
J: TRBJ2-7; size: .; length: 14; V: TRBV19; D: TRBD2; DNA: TGTGCCAGTAGTGACCCCAAGCGGGACTACGAGCAGTACTTC; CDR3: CASSDPKRDYEQYF
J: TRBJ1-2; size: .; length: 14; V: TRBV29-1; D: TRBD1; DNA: TGCAGCGTCGCCAGGACAGGGGTTAACTATGGCTACACCTTT; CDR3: CSVARTGVNYGYTF